This T cell receptor beta chain was obtained from a study of cytomegalovirus exposure and HLA in healthy donors. General study findings and limits: Earlier analysis found most TCR beta V segments productive about 87% or about 30% of the time.

Use of 60 Vbeta and 13 Jbeta primers characterized the PCR. The repertoire was sequenced with immunoSEQ multiplex PCR; TCRdb's copy has only in-frame clones and lacks some. The sample consists of some 190,000 clones, 87% of them appearing once. About this clone: Its target is unknown.

Germline V gene sequence: CDR1 SNHLY, CDR2 FYNNEI. V was pared by 1 base and J by 8 bases, with 6 bases between. CDR3 length: 12 amino acids. The chain uses TRBV2 and TRBJ1-5; weak D call: TRBD1 (5 bases). The TCR originated in a man aged 30 to 39 in good health and CMV-seronegative. The material sequenced was PBMCs. CDR3 bases: TGTGCCAGCAGTGAAGAGGGGAAGCCCCAGCATTTT. Translation: CASSEEGKPQHF. Full variable domain (remainder filled in from reference TRBV2 and TRBJ1-5): EPEVTQTPSHQVTQMGQEVILRCVPISNHLYFYWYRQILGQKVEFLVSFYNNEISEKSEIFDDQFSVERPDGSNFTLKIRSTKLEDSAMYFCASSEEGKPQHFGDGTRLSIL.